The clone carrying this TCR beta chain was counted ten times or more. The record originates from a study of blood T cells in healthy people across ages. V was shortened by 2 bases and J by 8 bases, with 7 bases between the two germline ends. This CDR3 has 13 amino acids. Then a second PCR, running roughly 7 to 12 cycles, was carried out with a sample-barcoded 5' primer and a J-beta primer mix. Every sample gave at least 2.5 million paired-end reads containing CDR3. TCRdb reprocessed the 5' RACE reads via MiXCR and lists one record per CDR3 protein. The sample has some 790,000 distinct CDR3 sequences; 29% are singletons.

The sequencing sample was made of blood. This chain connects TRBV12-3 or TRBV12-4 to TRBJ1-6; tentatively, D is TRBD1 (5 bases). This clonotype was obtained from a woman aged 80 or over in good health. In DNA, the CDR3 is TGTGCCAGCAGTTTACAAGGGGATTCACCCCTCCACTTT. Its protein product is CASSLQGDSPLHF.